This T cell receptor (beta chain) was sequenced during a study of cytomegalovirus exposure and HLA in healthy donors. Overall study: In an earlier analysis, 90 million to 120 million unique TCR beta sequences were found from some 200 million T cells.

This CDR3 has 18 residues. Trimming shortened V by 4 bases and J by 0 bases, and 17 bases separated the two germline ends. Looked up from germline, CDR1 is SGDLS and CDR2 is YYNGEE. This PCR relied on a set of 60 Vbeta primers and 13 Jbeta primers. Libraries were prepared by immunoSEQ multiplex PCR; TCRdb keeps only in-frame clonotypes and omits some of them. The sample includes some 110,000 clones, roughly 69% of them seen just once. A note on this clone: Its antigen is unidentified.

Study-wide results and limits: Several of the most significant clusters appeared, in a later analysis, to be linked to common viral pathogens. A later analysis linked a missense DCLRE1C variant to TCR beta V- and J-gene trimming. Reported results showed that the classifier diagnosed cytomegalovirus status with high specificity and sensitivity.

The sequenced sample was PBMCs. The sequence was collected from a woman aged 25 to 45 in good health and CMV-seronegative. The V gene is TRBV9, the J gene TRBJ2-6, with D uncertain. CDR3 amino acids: CASSPPGTLLSGANVLTF. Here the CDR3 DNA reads TGTGCCAGCAGCCCTCCAGGAACCCTTCTCTCTGGGGCCAACGTCCTGACTTTC. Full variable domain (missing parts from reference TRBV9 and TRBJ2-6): DSGVTQTPKHLITATGQRVTLRCSPRSGDLSVYWYQQSLDQGLQFLIQYYNGEERAKGNILERFSAQQFPDLHSELNLSSLELGDSALYFCASSPPGTLLSGANVLTFGAGSRLTVL.